Included here is one T cell receptor beta chain sequence, with context. Its specificity is not known. This specimen comes from a study of blood T cells in healthy people across ages. General study results and limits: Age showed a roughly linear inverse relationship with TCR beta diversity per million T cells.

The use of a sample-barcoded 5' primer and a J-beta primer mix characterized a second PCR of about 7 to 12 cycles. There were at least 3 million CDR3-containing paired-end reads obtained from each sample. TCRdb redid the calling of the 5' RACE reads with MiXCR, one entry per CDR3 protein. This sample has about 1,400,000 distinct CDR3 sequences, with 45% to 70% found just once. This CDR3 comprises 15 residues. V gave up 3 bases and J gave up 5 bases, with 16 bases separating them. Germline V gene data show CDR1 as LGHDT and CDR2 as YNNKEL (reference sequence). The receptor was isolated from a man aged 18 to 35 in good health. This rearrangement joins TRBV3-1 to TRBJ1-2; D remains unclear. Sequenced: blood. The CDR3 bases are TGTGCCAGCAGCCACCAAGGGAGGAGCCATTATGGCTACACCTTC. Encoded protein: CASSHQGRSHYGYTF.